Ten or more counts support the clone carrying this T cell receptor beta chain. The target antigen is unknown. Time point here: patch test 1, 2 weeks after DPC sensitization. Treatment defined: therapeutic diphenylcyclopropenone sensitization with weekly scalp DPC. This specimen comes from a study of human T cells and chemical hapten exposure. Study-wide background: Weekly administration of diphenylcyclopropenone to the scalp of patients continued throughout the roughly 25-week study.

Trimming removed 5 bases from V and 1 base from J; junction bases left unmatched: 6. Looked up from germline, CDR1 is SGHDN and CDR2 is FVKESK. The length of the CDR3 is 15 residues. TCRdb called the RACE reads again in MiXCR, with one record for every CDR3 protein. The top ten hold approximately 4.6% of the sample, which has some 83,000 distinct CDR3 sequences, about 10% seen once. Findings of the study overall: Healthy individuals' immune responses may differ from those of donors, who had alopecia. High-frequency TCRs, those above 1 in 1000, stayed the same after DPC sensitization.

This clonotype originated in a woman between 45 and 65 years old with alopecia areata. Some clones in this sample may be carry-over from other donors' samples. The sample was whole blood, taken in connection with sensitization to the hapten diphenylcyclopropenone (DPC). The chain joins TRBV14 to TRBJ1-2; 8 nucleotides agree with TRBD1. CDR3 coding DNA: TGTGCCAGCAGCAAGACAGGGGAGAATAACTATGGCTACACCTTC. It codes for CASSKTGENNYGYTF.